The sequence of this T cell receptor (beta chain) was determined in a study of T cells in Graves' hyperthyroidism and ophthalmopathy. Findings and caveats of the study: The majority of expanded thyroid clonotypes above 0.001 also appeared in blood. Ophthalmopathy and stable hyperthyroidism were separated by a 13 V-J model.

Graves' hyperthyroidism showing no ophthalmopathy progression within 18 months was considered stable. Using around 10 ml of fresh peripheral blood, PBMCs were prepared. Per the germline V gene, CDR1 is MGHDK and CDR2 is SYGVNS. V lost 8 bases, J lost 4 bases, and 17 bases lay in between. CDR3 length equals 14 residues. A single count supports this clonotype. What it binds is not known. There were TCR beta CDR3 regions amplified from RNA transcripts. A first-round RT-PCR of the TCR CDR3 used the HTBI primer set. MiXCR, run by TCRdb on the multiplex PCR reads, gives a single entry per CDR3 protein. The sample includes hundreds of thousands of distinct CDR3 sequences, about 38% of them seen just once.

This chain joins TRBV25-1 and TRBJ1-2; D unresolved. Material: blood. The sequence came from a man younger than 30 with Graves' hyperthyroidism. The CDR3: CASSPEGAGYGYTF. CDR3 nucleotides: TGTGCCAGCTCACCAGAGGGCGCCGGCTATGGCTACACCTTC.